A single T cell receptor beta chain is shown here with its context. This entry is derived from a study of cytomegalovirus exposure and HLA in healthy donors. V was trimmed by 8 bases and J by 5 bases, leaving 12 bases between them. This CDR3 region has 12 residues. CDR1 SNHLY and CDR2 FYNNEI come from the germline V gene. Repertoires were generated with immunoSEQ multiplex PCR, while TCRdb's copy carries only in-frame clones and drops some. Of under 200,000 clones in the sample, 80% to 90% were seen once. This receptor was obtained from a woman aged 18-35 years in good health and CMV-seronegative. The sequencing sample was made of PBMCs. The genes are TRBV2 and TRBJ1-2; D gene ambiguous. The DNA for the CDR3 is TGTGCCAGCCTAGGCTGGCCTTATGGCTACACCTTC. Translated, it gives CASLGWPYGYTF.